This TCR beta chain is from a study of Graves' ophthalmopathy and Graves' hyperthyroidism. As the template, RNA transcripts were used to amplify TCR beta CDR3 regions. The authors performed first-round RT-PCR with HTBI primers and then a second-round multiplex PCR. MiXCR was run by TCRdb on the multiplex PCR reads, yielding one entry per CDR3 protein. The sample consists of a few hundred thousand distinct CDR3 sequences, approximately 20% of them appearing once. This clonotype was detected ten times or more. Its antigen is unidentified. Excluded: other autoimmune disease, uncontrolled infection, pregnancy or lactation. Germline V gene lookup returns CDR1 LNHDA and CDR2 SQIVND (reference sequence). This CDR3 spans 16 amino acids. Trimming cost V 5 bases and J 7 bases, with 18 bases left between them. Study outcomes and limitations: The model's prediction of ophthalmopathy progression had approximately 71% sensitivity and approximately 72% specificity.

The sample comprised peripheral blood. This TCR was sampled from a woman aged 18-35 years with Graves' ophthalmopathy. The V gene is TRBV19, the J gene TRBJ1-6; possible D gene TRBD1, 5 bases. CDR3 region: CASSSHLRDGNSPLHF. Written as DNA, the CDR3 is TGTGCCAGTAGTTCCCACCTCCGGGACGGAAATTCACCCCTCCACTTT.